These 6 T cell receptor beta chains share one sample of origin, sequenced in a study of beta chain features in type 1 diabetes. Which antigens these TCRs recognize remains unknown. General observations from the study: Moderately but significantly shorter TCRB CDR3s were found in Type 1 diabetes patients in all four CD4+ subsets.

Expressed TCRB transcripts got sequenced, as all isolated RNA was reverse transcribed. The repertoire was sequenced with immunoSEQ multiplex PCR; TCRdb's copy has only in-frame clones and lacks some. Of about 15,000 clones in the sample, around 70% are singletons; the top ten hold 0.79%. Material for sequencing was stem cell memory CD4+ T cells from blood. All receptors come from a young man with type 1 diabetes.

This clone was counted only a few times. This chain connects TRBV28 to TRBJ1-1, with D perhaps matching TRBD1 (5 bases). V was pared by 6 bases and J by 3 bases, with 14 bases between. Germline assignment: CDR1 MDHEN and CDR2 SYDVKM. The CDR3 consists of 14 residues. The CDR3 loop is CASSSGDRYTEAFF. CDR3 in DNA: TGTGCCAGCAGCTCAGGCGACAGATACACTGAAGCTTTCTTT.

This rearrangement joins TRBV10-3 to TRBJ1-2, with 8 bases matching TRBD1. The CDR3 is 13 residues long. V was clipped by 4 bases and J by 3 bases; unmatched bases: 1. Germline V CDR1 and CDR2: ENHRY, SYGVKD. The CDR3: CAISGGQDYGYTF. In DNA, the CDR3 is TGTGCCATCAGTGGGGGACAGGACTATGGCTACACCTTC.

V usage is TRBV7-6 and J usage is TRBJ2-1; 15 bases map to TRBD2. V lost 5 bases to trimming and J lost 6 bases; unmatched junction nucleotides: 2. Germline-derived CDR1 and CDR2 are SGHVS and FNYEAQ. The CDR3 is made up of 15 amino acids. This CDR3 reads CASSLGLAGGNEQFF. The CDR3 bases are TGTGCCAGCAGCCTGGGACTAGCGGGGGGCAATGAGCAGTTCTTC.

CDR3 nucleotides: TGTGCCAGCAGCTTGGAAGGGACAGGGGTATCACCCCTCCACTTT. It encodes CASSLEGTGVSPLHF. J is TRBJ1-6 and V is TRBV5-4; TRBD1 matches 10 bases. The V and J ends lost 0 bases and 10 bases, in that order; junction bases with no gene match: 4. CDR3 length equals 15 residues. Germline-derived CDR1 and CDR2 are SGHNT and YYREEE (reference sequence).

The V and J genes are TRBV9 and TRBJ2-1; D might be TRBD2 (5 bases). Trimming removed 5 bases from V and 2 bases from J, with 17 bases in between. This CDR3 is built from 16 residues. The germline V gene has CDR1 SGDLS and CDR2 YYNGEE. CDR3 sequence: CASSAPPPGTYNEQFF. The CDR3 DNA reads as TGTGCCAGCAGTGCTCCGCCCCCGGGGACCTACAATGAGCAGTTCTTC.

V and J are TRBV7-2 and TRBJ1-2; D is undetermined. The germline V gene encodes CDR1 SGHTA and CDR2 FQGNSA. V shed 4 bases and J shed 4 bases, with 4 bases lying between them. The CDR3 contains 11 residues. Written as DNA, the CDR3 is TGTGCCAGCAGCTCTCGCTATGGCTACACCTTC. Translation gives CASSSRYGYTF.